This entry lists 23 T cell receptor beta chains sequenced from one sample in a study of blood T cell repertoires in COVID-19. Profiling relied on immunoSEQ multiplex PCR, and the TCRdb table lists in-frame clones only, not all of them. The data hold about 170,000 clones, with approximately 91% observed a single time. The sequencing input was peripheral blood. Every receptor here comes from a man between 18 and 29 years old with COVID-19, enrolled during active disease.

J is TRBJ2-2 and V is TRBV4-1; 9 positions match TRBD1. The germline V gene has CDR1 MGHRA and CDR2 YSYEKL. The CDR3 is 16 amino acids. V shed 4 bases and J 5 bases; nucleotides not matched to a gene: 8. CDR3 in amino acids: CASSPRDRAVTGELFF. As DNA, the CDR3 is TGCGCCAGCAGCCCTCGGGACAGGGCCGTGACCGGGGAGCTGTTTTTT.

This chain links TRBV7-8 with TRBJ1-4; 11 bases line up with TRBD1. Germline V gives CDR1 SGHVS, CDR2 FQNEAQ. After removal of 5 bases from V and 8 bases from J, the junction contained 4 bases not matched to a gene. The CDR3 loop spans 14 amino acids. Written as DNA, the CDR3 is TGTGCCAGCAGCCGGGACAGGGGGTTAGAAAAACTGTTTTTT. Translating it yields CASSRDRGLEKLFF.

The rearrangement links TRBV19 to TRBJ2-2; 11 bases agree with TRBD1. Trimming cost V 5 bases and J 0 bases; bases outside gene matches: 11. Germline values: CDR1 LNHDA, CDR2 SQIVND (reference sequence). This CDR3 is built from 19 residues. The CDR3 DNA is TGTGCCAGTAGTTCCCGGACAGGGGGCCAAACTACGAACACCGGGGAGCTGTTTTTT. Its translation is CASSSRTGGQTTNTGELFF. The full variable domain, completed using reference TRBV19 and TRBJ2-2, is DGGITQSPKYLFRKEGQNVTLSCEQNLNHDAMYWYRQDPGQGLRLIYYSQIVNDFQKGDIAEGYSVSREKKESFPLTVTSAQKNPTAFYLCASSSRTGGQTTNTGELFFGEGSRLTVL.

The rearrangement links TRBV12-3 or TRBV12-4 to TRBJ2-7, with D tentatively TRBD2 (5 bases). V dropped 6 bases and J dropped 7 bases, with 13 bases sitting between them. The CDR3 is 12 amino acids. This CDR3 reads CASRQRVGEQYF. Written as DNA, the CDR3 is TGTGCCAGCAGACAGAGGGTTGGGGAGCAGTACTTC.

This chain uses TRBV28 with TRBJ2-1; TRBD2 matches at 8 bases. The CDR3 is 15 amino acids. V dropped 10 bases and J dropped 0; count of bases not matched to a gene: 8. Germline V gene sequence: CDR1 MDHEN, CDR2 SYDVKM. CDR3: CATSWRGDSYNEQFF. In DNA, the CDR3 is TGTGCCACCTCCTGGCGGGGGGACTCCTACAATGAGCAGTTCTTC.

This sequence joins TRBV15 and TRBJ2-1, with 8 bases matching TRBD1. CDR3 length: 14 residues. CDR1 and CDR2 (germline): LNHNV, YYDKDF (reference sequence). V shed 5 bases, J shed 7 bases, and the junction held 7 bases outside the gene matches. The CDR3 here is CATSWGQERNEQFF. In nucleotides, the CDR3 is TGTGCCACCAGCTGGGGACAGGAGAGGAATGAGCAGTTCTTC.

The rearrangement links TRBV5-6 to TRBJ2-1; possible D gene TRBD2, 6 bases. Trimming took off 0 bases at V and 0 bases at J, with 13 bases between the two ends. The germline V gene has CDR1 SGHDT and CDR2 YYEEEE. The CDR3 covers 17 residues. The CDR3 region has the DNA TGTGCCAGCAGCTTGGGTATGGGGGGTAGCTCCTACAATGAGCAGTTCTTC. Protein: CASSLGMGGSSYNEQFF.

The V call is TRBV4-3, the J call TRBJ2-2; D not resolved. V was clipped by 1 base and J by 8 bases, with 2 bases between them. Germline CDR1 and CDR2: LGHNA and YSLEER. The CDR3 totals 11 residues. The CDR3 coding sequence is TGCGCCAGCAGCCAAGCTGGGGAGCTGTTTTTT. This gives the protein CASSQAGELFF.

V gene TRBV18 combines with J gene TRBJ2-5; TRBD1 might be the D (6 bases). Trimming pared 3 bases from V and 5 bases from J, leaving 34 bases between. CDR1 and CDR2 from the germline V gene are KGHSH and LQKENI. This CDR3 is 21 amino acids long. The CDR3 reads CASSPPLRQGQPRGTRETQYF. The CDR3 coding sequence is TGTGCCAGCTCACCTCCTCTTCGGCAGGGGCAGCCTAGGGGGACGAGGGAGACCCAGTACTTC.

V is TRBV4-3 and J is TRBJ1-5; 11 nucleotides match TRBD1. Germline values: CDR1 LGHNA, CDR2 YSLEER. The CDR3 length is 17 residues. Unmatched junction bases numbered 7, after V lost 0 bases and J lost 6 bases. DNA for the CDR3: TGCGCCAGCAGCCAAGACTTGGACAGGGGGCTGGGTCAGCCCCAGCATTTT. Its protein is CASSQDLDRGLGQPQHF.

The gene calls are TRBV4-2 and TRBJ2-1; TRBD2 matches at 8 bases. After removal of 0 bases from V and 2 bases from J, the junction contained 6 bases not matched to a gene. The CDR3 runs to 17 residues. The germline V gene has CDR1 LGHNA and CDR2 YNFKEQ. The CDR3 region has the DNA TGTGCCAGCAGCCAAGATTTAAGCGGGAGCACCTACAATGAGCAGTTCTTC. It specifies CASSQDLSGSTYNEQFF.

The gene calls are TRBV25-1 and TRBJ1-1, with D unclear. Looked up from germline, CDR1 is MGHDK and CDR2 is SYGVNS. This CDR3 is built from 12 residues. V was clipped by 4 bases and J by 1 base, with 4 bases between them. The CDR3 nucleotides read TGTGCCAGCAGTGTAGAGAACACTGAAGCTTTCTTT. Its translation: CASSVENTEAFF.

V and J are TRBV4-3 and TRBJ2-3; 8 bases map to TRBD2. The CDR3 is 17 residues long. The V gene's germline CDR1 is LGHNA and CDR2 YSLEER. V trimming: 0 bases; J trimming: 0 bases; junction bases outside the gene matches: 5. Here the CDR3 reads CASSQDPPSGSTDTQYF. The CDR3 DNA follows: TGCGCCAGCAGCCAAGACCCACCTAGCGGGAGCACAGATACGCAGTATTTT.

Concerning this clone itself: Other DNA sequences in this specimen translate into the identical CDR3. This chain's CDR3 is CASSPGTGSYEQYF. In DNA form, the CDR3 reads TGTGCCAGCTCACCGGGGACAGGATCTTACGAGCAGTACTTC. The rearrangement links TRBV18 to TRBJ2-7, with TRBD1 identical over 8 bases. Per germline, CDR1 KGHSH and CDR2 LQKENI. This CDR3 spans 14 amino acids. Trimming cost V 3 bases and J 4 bases; bases outside gene matches: 5.

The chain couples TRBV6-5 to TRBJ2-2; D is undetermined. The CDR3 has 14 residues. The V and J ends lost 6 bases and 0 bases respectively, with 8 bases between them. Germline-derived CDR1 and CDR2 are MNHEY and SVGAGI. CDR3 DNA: TGTGCCAGCAGCCGTAGTCCGAACACCGGGGAGCTGTTTTTT. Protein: CASSRSPNTGELFF.

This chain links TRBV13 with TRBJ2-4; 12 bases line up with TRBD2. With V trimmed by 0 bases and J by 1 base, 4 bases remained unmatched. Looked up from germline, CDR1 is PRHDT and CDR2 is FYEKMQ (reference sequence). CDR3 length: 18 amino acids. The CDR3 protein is CASSLGTSGRKAKNIQYF. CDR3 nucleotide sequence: TGTGCCAGCAGCTTAGGGACTAGCGGGAGAAAGGCCAAAAACATTCAGTACTTC.

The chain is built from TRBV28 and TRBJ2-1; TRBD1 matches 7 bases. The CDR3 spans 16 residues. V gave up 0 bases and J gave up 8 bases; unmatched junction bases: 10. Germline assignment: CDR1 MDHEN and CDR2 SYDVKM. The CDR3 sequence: CASSLWEGGAPYEQFF. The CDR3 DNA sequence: TGTGCCAGCAGTTTATGGGAAGGGGGCGCCCCCTATGAGCAGTTCTTC.

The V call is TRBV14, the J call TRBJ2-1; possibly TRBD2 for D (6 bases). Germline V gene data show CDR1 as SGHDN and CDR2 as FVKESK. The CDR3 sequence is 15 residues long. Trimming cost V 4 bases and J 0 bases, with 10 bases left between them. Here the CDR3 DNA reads TGTGCCAGCAGCCCGAGGCGGGGCTCCTACAATGAGCAGTTCTTC. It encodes CASSPRRGSYNEQFF.

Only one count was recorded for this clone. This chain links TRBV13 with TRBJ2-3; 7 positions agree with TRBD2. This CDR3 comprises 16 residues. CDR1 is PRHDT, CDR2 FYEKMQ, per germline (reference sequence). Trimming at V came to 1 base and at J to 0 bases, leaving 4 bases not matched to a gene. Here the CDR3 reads CASSLVSGRSTDTQYF. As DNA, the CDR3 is TGTGCCAGCAGCTTAGTATCCGGGAGGAGCACAGATACGCAGTATTTT.

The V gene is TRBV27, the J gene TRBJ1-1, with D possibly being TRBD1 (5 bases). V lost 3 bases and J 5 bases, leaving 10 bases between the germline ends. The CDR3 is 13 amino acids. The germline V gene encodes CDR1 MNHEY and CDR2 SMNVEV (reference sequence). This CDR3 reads CASSFGGGTEAFF. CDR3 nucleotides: TGTGCCAGCAGTTTCGGGGGGGGAACTGAAGCTTTCTTT.

In nucleotides, the CDR3 is TGTGCCAGCAGCTCCAGAGACTGGGCCTACGAGCAGTACTTC. This translates into CASSSRDWAYEQYF. The rearrangement uses TRBV9 and TRBJ2-7; D remains ambiguous. Germline CDR1 and CDR2: SGDLS and YYNGEE. The length of the CDR3 is 14 residues. Trimming stripped 4 bases from V and 2 bases from J, with 13 bases between.

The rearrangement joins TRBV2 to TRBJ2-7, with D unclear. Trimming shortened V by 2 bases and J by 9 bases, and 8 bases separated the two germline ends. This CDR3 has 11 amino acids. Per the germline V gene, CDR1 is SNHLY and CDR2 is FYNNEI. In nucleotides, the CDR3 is TGTGCCAGCAGTGAACCCTATCCGCAGTACTTC. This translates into CASSEPYPQYF.

CDR3 DNA sequence: TGCGCCAGCAGCCTCGGAACTAGTCTTTCCTACAATGAGCAGTTCTTC. It translates to CASSLGTSLSYNEQFF. The rearrangement links TRBV5-1 to TRBJ2-1; TRBD2 might be the D (5 bases). V lost 4 bases and J lost 1, with 15 bases in between. This CDR3 contains 16 residues. Germline CDR1 reads SGHRS; CDR2 reads YFSETQ. The full variable domain, rest sourced from reference TRBV5-1 and TRBJ2-1, is KAGVTQTPRYLIKTRGQQVTLSCSPISGHRSVSWYQQTPGQGLQFLFEYFSETQRNKGNFPGRFSGRQFSNSRSEMNVSTLELGDSALYLCASSLGTSLSYNEQFFGPGTRLTVL.